This T cell receptor beta chain came from a study of early T cells in non-severe SARS-CoV-2 infection. On the study more broadly: Sequenced bulk RNA came from whole blood that was unsorted, and chains were unpaired.

As part of library construction, unique molecular identifiers were attached to individual cDNA molecules. One entry per CDR3 protein, called by TCRdb with MiXCR from the 5' RACE reads. Counted here are roughly 62,000 distinct CDR3 sequences, roughly 8% occurring once; the ten biggest clones make up roughly 3.5%. This CDR3 comprises 15 residues. Deletions cut 1 base from V and 6 bases from J, with 14 bases between. In germline, CDR1 is MGHRA, CDR2 YSYEKL. This receptor was obtained from an adult who was a healthcare worker with PCR-confirmed SARS-CoV-2 infection or an uninfected control (not recorded which). The gene calls are TRBV4-1 and TRBJ2-3; no reliable D call. Source material: whole blood. For the CDR3, the DNA is TGCGCCAGCAGCCAAGGCCCCTCATGGGCGGATACGCAGTATTTT. Translation: CASSQGPSWADTQYF.